The clone carrying this T cell receptor beta chain was seen ten or more times. The source of the sample is a study of beta chain features in type 1 diabetes. Reverse transcribing all isolated RNA meant expressed TCRB transcripts were sequenced. Sequenced by immunoSEQ multiplex PCR; TCRdb stores in-frame clones only, minus some. The sample consists of 110,000 to 150,000 clones, 9.5% to 10% of them appearing once. Trimming cost V 9 bases and J 0 bases, with 12 bases left between them. CDR3 size: 15 residues. The germline V gene has CDR1 LNHDA and CDR2 SQIVND (reference sequence). The source of this sequence is a woman aged 40 to 55 in good health. The genes are TRBV19 and TRBJ2-6; D gene ambiguous. The material sequenced was central memory CD4+ T cells from blood. The CDR3, as DNA: TGTGCCAGCATCACCACGGGCTCTGGGGCCAACGTCCTGACTTTC. The encoded protein is CASITTGSGANVLTF.